The 30 T cell receptor beta chains listed next were all sequenced from one sample in a study of shared clonotypes between healthy human individuals. TCRdb's table, derived via immunoSEQ multiplex PCR, lists solely in-frame clones and lacks some. The table has a few million clones, over 90% seen once. Sequencing used naive CD4+ T cells from PBMCs. Subset in this sample: CD45RA+ positively selected. All receptors derive from a man aged 18-30 years in good health. Some clones in this sample may be carry-over from other donors' samples.

The chain is built from TRBV29-1 and TRBJ2-3; 10 nucleotides line up with TRBD1. Germline CDR1 is SQVTM and CDR2 is ANQGSEA. V shed 7 bases, J shed 4 bases, and the junction held 8 bases outside the gene matches. The CDR3 spans 14 residues. Written as DNA, the CDR3 is TGCAGCGCTGGACAGGGGGTCTCGTCAGATACGCAGTATTTT. This codes for CSAGQGVSSDTQYF.

For this clone: The sample carries other DNA sequences with the same CDR3. The genes are TRBV5-1 and TRBJ2-5, with 15 bases that match TRBD2. This CDR3 has 15 residues. V lost 4 bases, J lost 4 bases, and 2 bases stayed unmatched. Germline V gives CDR1 SGHRS, CDR2 YFSETQ. As DNA, the CDR3 is TGCGCCAGCAGCGCGGGACTAGCGGGAGGAGAGACCCAGTACTTC. Its protein is CASSAGLAGGETQYF.

V is TRBV6-5 and J is TRBJ1-2; D uncertain. The germline gives CDR1 MNHEY, CDR2 SVGAGI. Trimming took 3 bases from V and 4 from J, leaving 15 bases between them. The CDR3 covers 15 residues. CDR3 DNA sequence: TGTGCCAGCAGTTATTCCGGACGCGACGCCTATGGCTACACCTTC. As protein: CASSYSGRDAYGYTF.

The gene calls are TRBV5-1 and TRBJ2-3; no clear D. Germline V gene data show CDR1 as SGHRS and CDR2 as YFSETQ. This CDR3 comprises 13 residues. Trimming shortened V by 4 bases and J by 3 bases, and 9 bases separated the two germline ends. The CDR3 region is CASSLHPTDTQYF. CDR3 sequence (DNA): TGCGCCAGCAGCCTCCATCCGACAGATACGCAGTATTTT.

The chain links TRBV7-3 to TRBJ1-2; D uncertain. The germline CDR1 and CDR2 sequences are SGHTA and FQGTGA. V was clipped by 1 base and J by 7 bases, with 19 bases between them. The CDR3 contains 16 residues. The CDR3 loop is CASSLRSGGSETGYTF. In DNA form, the CDR3 reads TGTGCCAGCAGCTTAAGGAGCGGTGGGTCCGAGACTGGCTACACCTTC.

This clone has a handful of counts. J is TRBJ2-7 and V is TRBV29-1, with 11 bases lining up with TRBD1. Germline trimming cut 7 bases from V and 9 bases from J; bases unmatched to any gene: 8. CDR3 length: 12 amino acids. CDR1 is SQVTM and CDR2 is ANQGSEA in the germline V gene. CDR3 DNA: TGCAGCGCTGGGACAGGGGGTTTGGGGCAGTACTTC. Its protein product is CSAGTGGLGQYF.

J is TRBJ1-2 and V is TRBV6-5, with 9 bases fitting TRBD1. CDR3 length: 14 amino acids. The J segment lost 3 bases and the V segment lost 8 bases, leaving 7 bases of the junction unmatched. Germline V gives CDR1 MNHEY, CDR2 SVGAGI. Here the CDR3 DNA reads TGTGCCAGCCGCCCACAGGGGGCGTACTATGGCTACACCTTC. This codes for CASRPQGAYYGYTF.

The chain employs TRBV4-2 and TRBJ1-4, with D perhaps TRBD1 (6 bases). Trimming removed 2 bases at V and 4 bases at J, with 11 bases between. The CDR3 totals 15 residues. Germline V CDR1 and CDR2: LGHNA, YNFKEQ. CDR3 in amino acids: CASSQPDRYNEKLFF. CDR3 in DNA: TGTGCCAGCAGCCAACCGGACAGATATAATGAAAAACTGTTTTTT.

The chain recombines TRBV2 with TRBJ1-1, with D unresolved. The V gene's germline CDR1 is SNHLY and CDR2 FYNNEI. The CDR3 runs to 12 residues. V was cut by 6 bases and J by 7 bases, with 12 bases left in between. CDR3 amino acids: CASSLDWIEAFF. The CDR3 bases are TGTGCCAGCAGCCTGGACTGGATTGAAGCTTTCTTT.

The V and J genes are TRBV7-8 and TRBJ1-1; maybe TRBD1 (5 bases). The CDR3 loop spans 11 amino acids. The V end lost 5 bases, the J end lost 8 bases, and 9 bases lay between the germline ends. Looked up from germline, CDR1 is SGHVS and CDR2 is FQNEAQ. The CDR3 sequence: CASSTGGEAFF. As DNA, the CDR3 is TGTGCCAGCAGCACGGGGGGGGAAGCTTTCTTT. Looking up the rest from reference TRBV7-8 and TRBJ1-1 gives the full variable domain: GAGVSQSPRYKVAKRGQDVALRCDPISGHVSLFWYQQALGQGPEFLTYFQNEAQLDKSGLPSDRFFAERPEGSVSTLKIQRTQQEDSAVYLCASSTGGEAFFGQGTRLTVV.

V gene TRBV2 combines with J gene TRBJ2-5; 9 bases are shared with TRBD2. The DNA end is a closer match to TRBJ2-7, so the J assignment may be wrong. Germline CDR1 and CDR2: SNHLY and FYNNEI. This CDR3 contains 14 residues. CDR3: CASSSSGTSYEQYF. CDR3 DNA: TGTGCCAGCAGCTCTAGCGGGACGTCCTACGAGCAGTACTTC.

This chain uses TRBV21-1 with TRBJ1-4; the table gives TRBD1 as D, unverified against the DNA. TRBV21-1 is designated a pseudogene. The CDR3 has 18 amino acids. CDR3 amino acids: CASSLRQGARATNEKLFF. CDR3 nucleotides: TGTGCCAGCAGCCTAAGACAGGGGGCAAGGGCAACTAATGAAAAACTGTTTTTT.

The rearrangement uses TRBV7-2 and TRBJ2-7, with 7 bases matching TRBD1. The CDR3 loop spans 15 amino acids. V gave up 5 bases and J gave up 3 bases; unmatched junction bases: 10. Germline-derived CDR1 and CDR2 are SGHTA and FQGNSA. This chain's CDR3 is CASSHRQGGFYEQYF. The DNA of the CDR3 is TGTGCCAGCAGCCACCGACAGGGTGGTTTCTACGAGCAGTACTTC. Full variable domain (remainder filled in from reference TRBV7-2 and TRBJ2-7): GAGVSQSPSNKVTEKGKDVELRCDPISGHTALYWYRQSLGQGLEFLIYFQGNSAPDKSGLPSDRFSAERTGGSVSTLTIQRTQQEDSAVYLCASSHRQGGFYEQYFGPGTRLTVT.

The rearrangement uses TRBV6-1 and TRBJ2-1; possibly TRBD2 for D (6 bases). Per the germline V gene, CDR1 is MNHNS and CDR2 is SASEGT. Trimming stripped 1 base from V and 8 bases from J, with 15 bases between. CDR3 length: 15 residues. CDR3 coding DNA: TGTGCCAGCAGTGAAGGGTCCACTAGCTTCTATGAGCAGTTCTTC. Protein sequence: CASSEGSTSFYEQFF.

The chain is built from TRBV6-1 and TRBJ2-5; 7 bases match TRBD2. The V segment lost 1 base and the J segment 5 bases; nucleotides outside the gene matches: 22. The germline V gene encodes CDR1 MNHNS and CDR2 SASEGT. This CDR3 comprises 20 residues. In DNA form, the CDR3 reads TGTGCCAGCAGTGAAGTTCTTCGATTACGGCGGGAGTGGTCTAGGGAGACCCAGTACTTC. Translating it yields CASSEVLRLRREWSRETQYF.

The chain has TRBV27 and TRBJ1-5, with a weak D call TRBD1 (5 bases). This CDR3 spans 16 amino acids. Trimming took 2 bases from V and 1 from J, leaving 12 bases between them. The V gene's germline CDR1 is MNHEY and CDR2 SMNVEV (reference sequence). The CDR3 bases are TGTGCCAGCAGTTTAGCAGGGCTAGGGAGCAATCAGCCCCAGCATTTT. This encodes CASSLAGLGSNQPQHF.

In its sample, this clone was seen a few times. This same CDR3 is encoded by further DNA sequences in the sample. The genes are TRBV27 and TRBJ2-1; 12 bases map to TRBD2. This CDR3 region has 15 residues. Trimming at V came to 3 bases and at J to 4 bases, leaving 1 base not matched to a gene. CDR1 MNHEY and CDR2 SMNVEV come from the germline V gene (reference sequence). The CDR3 DNA reads as TGTGCCAGCAGTTTGACTAGCGGGAGTTACAATGAGCAGTTCTTC. This gives the protein CASSLTSGSYNEQFF.

This clone appeared a single time. The gene calls are TRBV28 and TRBJ2-7; unclear D gene. Trimming took off 1 base at V and 6 bases at J, with 16 bases between the two ends. Germline V CDR1 and CDR2: MDHEN, SYDVKM. The CDR3 runs to 15 residues. CDR3 loop: CASSLLMVSRVEQYF. The CDR3 DNA is TGTGCCAGCAGTTTATTGATGGTGTCGCGCGTCGAGCAGTACTTC.

Regarding this clone: Other DNA sequences in this sample translate to the same CDR3. The DNA for the CDR3 is TGCGCCAGCAGTAGGACAGGGTTTAACTATGGCTACACCTTC. Amino acid sequence: CASSRTGFNYGYTF. V usage is TRBV5-1 and J usage is TRBJ1-2, with TRBD1 identical over 8 bases. Germline CDR1 reads SGHRS; CDR2 reads YFSETQ. J was trimmed by 1 base and V by 5 bases; bases with no gene match: 4. The CDR3 covers 14 residues.

V and J are TRBV28 and TRBJ1-3, with a possible D match to TRBD1 (5 bases). V shed 5 bases and J shed 11 bases, with 19 bases lying between them. Germline V gene lookup returns CDR1 MDHEN and CDR2 SYDVKM. The CDR3 consists of 14 residues. CDR3 sequence reads: CASSPTPDTQAIYF. The CDR3 nucleotides are TGTGCCAGCAGTCCGACACCGGACACGCAGGCCATATATTTT. Together with reference TRBV28 and TRBJ1-3, the CDR3 gives the full variable domain: DVKVTQSSRYLVKRTGEKVFLECVQDMDHENMFWYRQDPGLGLRLIYFSYDVKMKEKGDIPEGYSVSREKKERFSLILESASTNQTSMYLCASSPTPDTQAIYFGEGSWLTVV.

This chain links TRBV30 with TRBJ1-1; no definite D call. Germline CDR1 reads GTSNPN; CDR2 reads SVGIG (reference sequence). CDR3 length: 11 residues. Trimming took off 5 bases at V and 5 bases at J, with 9 bases between the two ends. This CDR3 is CAWQSGTEAFF. CDR3 nucleotides: TGTGCCTGGCAATCCGGGACTGAAGCTTTCTTT.

This chain uses TRBV27 with TRBJ1-1; D gene ambiguous. The germline CDR1 and CDR2 sequences are MNHEY and SMNVEV (reference sequence). Trimming removed 4 bases at V and 4 bases at J, with 22 bases between. This CDR3 is 17 amino acids long. The CDR3 region has the DNA TGTGCCAGCAGTTCCCTAGGGTCGGGAATGAAGGCCACTGAAGCTTTCTTT. The encoded protein is CASSSLGSGMKATEAFF.

This clone was observed once. This sequence joins TRBV19 and TRBJ1-1; 7 bases are a match to TRBD1. This CDR3 contains 14 residues. Germline V gives CDR1 LNHDA, CDR2 SQIVND (reference sequence). J gave up 5 bases and V 4 bases, and 7 bases lay outside the gene matches. This CDR3 reads CASSRQGSSTEAFF. As DNA, the CDR3 is TGTGCCAGTAGTAGACAGGGCAGTAGTACTGAAGCTTTCTTT.

The chain links TRBV19 to TRBJ2-7; either TRBD1 or TRBD2 may supply D (5 bases each). V dropped 4 bases and J dropped 3 bases, with 16 bases sitting between them. The CDR3 consists of 15 residues. Germline CDR1 LNHDA, CDR2 SQIVND (reference sequence). The CDR3 region is CASSTPGRQDYEQYF. DNA for the CDR3: TGTGCCAGTAGTACTCCGGGACGGCAAGACTACGAGCAGTACTTC.

This rearrangement joins TRBV27 to TRBJ2-1; 8 bases map to TRBD1. This CDR3 contains 17 residues. Germline values: CDR1 MNHEY, CDR2 SMNVEV (reference sequence). V was clipped by 4 bases and J by 6 bases; unmatched bases: 14. The DNA of the CDR3 is TGTGCCAGCAGTTCGATCCAGGGGGCTGGGGACCTCAATGAGCAGTTCTTC. It translates to CASSSIQGAGDLNEQFF.

The chain's CDR3 is CASRVPGQGWGEKLFF. In DNA form, the CDR3 reads TGTGCCAGCAGAGTCCCGGGACAGGGGTGGGGTGAAAAACTGTTTTTT. This chain joins TRBV28 and TRBJ1-4, with 10 bases aligning to TRBD1. The CDR3 is made up of 16 amino acids. With 6 bases clipped from V and 7 bases from J, the junction kept 11 bases outside the gene matches. Germline CDR1 and CDR2: MDHEN and SYDVKM.

V and J are TRBV19 and TRBJ2-7; no reliable D call. The germline V gene has CDR1 LNHDA and CDR2 SQIVND (reference sequence). CDR3 length equals 12 residues. Trimming left V 5 bases short and J 6 bases short, with 11 bases between. The CDR3 protein is CASSETQREQYF. The CDR3 DNA reads as TGTGCCAGTAGTGAGACACAGCGCGAGCAGTACTTC.

The J gene is TRBJ2-1, the V gene TRBV5-1, with 7 bases identical to TRBD1. V lost 5 bases to trimming and J lost 3 bases; unmatched junction nucleotides: 5. Germline V gene data show CDR1 as SGHRS and CDR2 as YFSETQ. There are 14 residues in the CDR3. CDR3 protein: CASRTGELYNEQFF. CDR3 DNA: TGCGCCAGCAGAACAGGGGAACTCTACAATGAGCAGTTCTTC.

The genes are TRBV5-1 and TRBJ2-5; D may be TRBD1 (5 bases). This CDR3 spans 14 amino acids. V lost 5 bases and J 1 base, leaving 12 bases between the germline ends. Germline CDR1 reads SGHRS; CDR2 reads YFSETQ. CDR3 bases: TGCGCCAGCAGGCCGACAGCCTCCCAAGAGACCCAGTACTTC. Translated, it gives CASRPTASQETQYF.

The chain uses TRBV4-1 and TRBJ2-1, with 9 bases fitting TRBD2. The V and J ends lost 1 base and 10 bases, in that order; junction bases with no gene match: 11. This CDR3 spans 16 amino acids. Per the germline V gene, CDR1 is MGHRA and CDR2 is YSYEKL. CDR3 protein: CASSQVGTSIAEEQFF. CDR3 sequence (DNA): TGCGCCAGCAGCCAAGTTGGGACTAGCATCGCGGAGGAGCAGTTCTTC.